In this sample, the clone carrying this T cell receptor (beta chain) turned up many times. These data are taken from a study of T cells after posttransplantation cyclophosphamide. Data came from immunoSEQ multiplex PCR; TCRdb stores just in-frame clones and leaves some out. The table lists about 7,500 clones, with no singletons. Trimming left V 4 bases short and J 5 bases short, with 12 bases between. The germline CDR1 and CDR2 sequences are SGHRS and YFSETQ. There are 13 residues in the CDR3. Busulfan-fludarabine conditioning, marrow transplant, and cyclophosphamide on days +3 and +4 were administered.

The gene calls are TRBV5-1 and TRBJ1-2; D perhaps matches TRBD1 (6 bases). This sequence was found in a young adult male patient who received an allogeneic stem cell transplant from an unrelated donor, was CMV-positive, and had acute and chronic GVHD. Some T cells may be transferred from the graft donor. The specimen comprised PBMCs, sampled after allogeneic stem cell transplant with posttransplant cyclophosphamide. CDR3 bases: TGCGCCAGCAGCGACCGGGACAAATATGGCTACACCTTC. Translating gives CASSDRDKYGYTF.